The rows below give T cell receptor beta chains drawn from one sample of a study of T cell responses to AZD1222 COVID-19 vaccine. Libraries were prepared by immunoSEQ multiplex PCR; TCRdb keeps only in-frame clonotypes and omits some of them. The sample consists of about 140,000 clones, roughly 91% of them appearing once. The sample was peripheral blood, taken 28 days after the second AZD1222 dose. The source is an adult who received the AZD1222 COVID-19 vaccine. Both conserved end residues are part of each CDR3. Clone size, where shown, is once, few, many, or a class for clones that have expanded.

CASSEGQGALSGNTIYF,TRBV5-1,TRBJ1-3,NA
CATSKHGSSGNTIYF,TRBV15,TRBJ1-3,NA
CASSRGGEKLFF,TRBV4-1,TRBJ1-4,NA
CASGIATTQSLETQYF,TRBV2,TRBJ2-5,NA
CSASFPVGYEQYF,TRBV20-1,TRBJ2-7,NA
CASSGGYGYTF,TRBV28,TRBJ1-2,once
CSVEGQGSNTIYF,TRBV29-1,TRBJ1-3,NA
CASSQDLGSRGGYGYTF,TRBV4-1,TRBJ1-2,NA
CASSSRQDNSPLHF,TRBV11-3,TRBJ1-6,NA
CAWIRTGVTEAFF,TRBV30,TRBJ1-1,once
CASSLGVGYTF,TRBV12-3/TRBV12-4,TRBJ1-2,NA
CASRPGQSYEQYF,TRBV6-5,TRBJ2-7,NA
CASSYEPGQGTDTQYF,TRBV6-5,TRBJ2-3,NA
CASSPPGQGAPYGYTF,TRBV18,TRBJ1-2,NA
CASSLGASGGPRQETQYF,TRBV7-6,TRBJ2-5,NA
CAISVATGRNSPLHF,TRBV10-3,TRBJ1-6,NA
CASSLGGLTKETQYF,TRBV5-1,TRBJ2-5,NA
CASSQDWLAGGQRDTDTQYF,TRBV4-3,TRBJ2-3,NA
CASSQAGAEGYTF,TRBV4-3,TRBJ1-2,NA
CASLGEVGLYGYTF,TRBV19,TRBJ1-2,NA
CASSSLGTSGIQYF,TRBV5-6,TRBJ2-4,NA
CAWSVLGVTEAFF,TRBV30,TRBJ1-1,NA
CASSYGRNTIYF,TRBV12-3/TRBV12-4,TRBJ1-3,NA
CASSQDPDTYEQYF,TRBV4-2,TRBJ2-7,NA
CSAGEGNNQPQHF,TRBV19,TRBJ1-5,NA
CAWSAGVNQPQHF,TRBV30,TRBJ1-5,NA
CASSPFRQGESYNSPLHF,TRBV18,TRBJ1-6,NA
CASSRIETDTQYF,TRBV6-2/TRBV6-3,TRBJ2-3,NA
CASSQERDTLGYYGYTF,TRBV4-2,TRBJ1-2,NA
CASSVQGYTEAFF,TRBV9,TRBJ1-1,NA